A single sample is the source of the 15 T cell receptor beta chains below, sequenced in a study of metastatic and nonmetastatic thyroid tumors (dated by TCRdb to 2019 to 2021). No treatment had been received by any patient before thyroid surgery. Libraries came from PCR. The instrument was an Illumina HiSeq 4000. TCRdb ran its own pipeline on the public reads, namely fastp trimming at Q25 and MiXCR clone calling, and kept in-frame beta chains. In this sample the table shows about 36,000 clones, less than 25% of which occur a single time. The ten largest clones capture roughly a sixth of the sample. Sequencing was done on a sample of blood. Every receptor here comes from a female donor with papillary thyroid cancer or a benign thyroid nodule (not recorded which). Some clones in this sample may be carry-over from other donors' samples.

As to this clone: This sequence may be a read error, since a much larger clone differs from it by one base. The CDR3 bases are TGTGCCATCAGTCCAACTAGCGGGAGGGACTCCTACAATGAGCAGTTCTTC. It is translated as CAISPTSGRDSYNEQFF. The V and J genes are TRBV19 and TRBJ2-1; 13 nucleotides align to TRBD2. The J segment lost 0 bases and the V segment lost 10 bases, leaving 9 bases of the junction unmatched. The CDR3 is 17 amino acids. The V gene's germline CDR1 is LNHDA and CDR2 SQIVND (reference sequence).

The CDR3 sequence is CANRNPLRGIYGYTF. CDR3 bases: TGTGCCAACAGGAATCCTCTAAGAGGGATCTATGGCTACACCTTC. The V call is TRBV28, the J call TRBJ1-2; possibly TRBD1 for D (5 bases). Trimming removed 10 bases from V and 4 bases from J, with 22 bases in between. This CDR3 has 15 residues. Germline V CDR1 and CDR2: MDHEN, SYDVKM.

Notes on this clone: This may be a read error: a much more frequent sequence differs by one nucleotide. This chain's CDR3 is CASSRVSGELFF. DNA for the CDR3: TGTGCCAGCAGCCGTGTGTCCGGGGAGCTGTTTTTT. This chain uses TRBV16 with TRBJ2-2, with unresolved D. Germline V gives CDR1 KGHSY, CDR2 FQNENV. There are 12 residues in the CDR3. V was cut by 4 bases and J by 6 bases, with 6 bases left in between.

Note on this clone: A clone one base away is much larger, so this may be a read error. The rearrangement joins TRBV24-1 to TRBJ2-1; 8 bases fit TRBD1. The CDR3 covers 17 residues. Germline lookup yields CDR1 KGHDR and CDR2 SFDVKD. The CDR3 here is CATSDQRAGGSYNERFF. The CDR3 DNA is TGTGCCACCAGTGACCAAAGGGCAGGGGGCTCCTACAATGAGCGGTTCTTC.

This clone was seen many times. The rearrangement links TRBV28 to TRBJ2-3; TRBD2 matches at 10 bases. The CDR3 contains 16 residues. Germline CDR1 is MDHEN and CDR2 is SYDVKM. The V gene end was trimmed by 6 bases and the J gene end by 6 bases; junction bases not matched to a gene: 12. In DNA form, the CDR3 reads TGTGCCAGCAGGCCCGGGTTCCTAGCGGGAGTGGATACGCAGTATTTT. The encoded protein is CASRPGFLAGVDTQYF.

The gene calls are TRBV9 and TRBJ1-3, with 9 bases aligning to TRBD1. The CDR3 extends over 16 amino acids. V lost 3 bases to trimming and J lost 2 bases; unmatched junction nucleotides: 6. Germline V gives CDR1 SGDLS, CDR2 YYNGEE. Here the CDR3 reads CASSAETGGPGNTIYF. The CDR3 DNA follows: TGTGCCAGCAGCGCAGAAACAGGGGGCCCTGGAAACACCATATATTTT.

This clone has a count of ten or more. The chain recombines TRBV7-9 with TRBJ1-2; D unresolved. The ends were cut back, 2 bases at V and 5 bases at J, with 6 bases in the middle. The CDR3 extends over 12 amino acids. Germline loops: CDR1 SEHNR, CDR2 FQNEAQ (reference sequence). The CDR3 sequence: CASSLNRYGYTF. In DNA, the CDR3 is TGTGCCAGCAGCTTAAACCGTTATGGCTACACCTTC. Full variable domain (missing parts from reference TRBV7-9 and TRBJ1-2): DTGVSQNPRHKITKRGQNVTFRCDPISEHNRLYWYRQTLGQGPEFLTYFQNEAQLEKSRLLSDRFSAERPKGSFSTLEIQRTEQGDSAMYLCASSLNRYGYTFGSGTRLTVV.

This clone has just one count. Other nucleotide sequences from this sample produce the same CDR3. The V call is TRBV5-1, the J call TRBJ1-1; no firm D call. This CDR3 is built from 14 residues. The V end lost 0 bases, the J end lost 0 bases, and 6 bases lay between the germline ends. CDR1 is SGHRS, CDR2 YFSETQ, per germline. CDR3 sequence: CASSLDGMNTEAFF. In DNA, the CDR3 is TGCGCCAGCAGCTTGGACGGAATGAACACTGAAGCTTTCTTT.

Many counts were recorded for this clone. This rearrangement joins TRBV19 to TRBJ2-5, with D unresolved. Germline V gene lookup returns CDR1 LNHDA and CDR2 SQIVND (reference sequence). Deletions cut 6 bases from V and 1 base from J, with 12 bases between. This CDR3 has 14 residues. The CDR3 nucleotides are TGTGCCAGTAGCAATGGACGGTTCCAAGAGACCCAGTACTTC. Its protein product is CASSNGRFQETQYF.

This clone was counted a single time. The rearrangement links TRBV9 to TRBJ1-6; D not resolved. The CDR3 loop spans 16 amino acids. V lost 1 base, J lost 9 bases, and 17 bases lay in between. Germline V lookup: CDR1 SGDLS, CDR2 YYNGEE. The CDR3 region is CASSVKEVKGGSPLHF. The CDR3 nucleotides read TGTGCCAGCAGCGTAAAGGAGGTAAAGGGAGGTTCACCCCTCCACTTT.

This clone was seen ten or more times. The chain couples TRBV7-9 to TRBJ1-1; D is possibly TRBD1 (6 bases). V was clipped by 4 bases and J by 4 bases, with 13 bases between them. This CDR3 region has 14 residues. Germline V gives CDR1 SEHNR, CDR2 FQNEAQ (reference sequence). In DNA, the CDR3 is TGTGCCAGCAGCTCCGGGGGGCGTTTCACTGAAGCTTTCTTT. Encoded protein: CASSSGGRFTEAFF.

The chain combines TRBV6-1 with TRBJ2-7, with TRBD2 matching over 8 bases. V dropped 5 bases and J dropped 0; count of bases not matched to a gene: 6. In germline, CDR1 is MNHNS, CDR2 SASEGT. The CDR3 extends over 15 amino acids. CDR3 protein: CASSIGLALSYEQYF. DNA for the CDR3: TGTGCCAGCAGTATAGGACTAGCCCTCTCCTACGAGCAGTACTTC.

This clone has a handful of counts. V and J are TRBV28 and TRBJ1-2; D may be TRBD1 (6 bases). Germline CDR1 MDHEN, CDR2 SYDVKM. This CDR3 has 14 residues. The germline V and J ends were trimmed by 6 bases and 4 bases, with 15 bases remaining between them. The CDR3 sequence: CASRSTGPLYGYTF. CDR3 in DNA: TGTGCCAGCAGGAGCACAGGGCCCCTCTATGGCTACACCTTC.

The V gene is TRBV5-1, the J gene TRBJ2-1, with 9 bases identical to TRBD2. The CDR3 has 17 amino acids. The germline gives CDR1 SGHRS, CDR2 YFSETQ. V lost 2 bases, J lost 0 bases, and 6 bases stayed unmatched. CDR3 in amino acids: CASSFTSGPISYNEQFF. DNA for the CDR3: TGCGCCAGCAGCTTTACTAGCGGGCCCATCTCCTACAATGAGCAGTTCTTC.

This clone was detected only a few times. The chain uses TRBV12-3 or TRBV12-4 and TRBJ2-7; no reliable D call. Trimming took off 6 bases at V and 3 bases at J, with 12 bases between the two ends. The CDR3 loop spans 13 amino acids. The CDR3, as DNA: TGTGCCAGCAGCCCGGGCCAAATCTACGAGCAGTACTTC. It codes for CASSPGQIYEQYF.